The sequence of this TCR beta chain was determined in a study of blood T cell repertoires in COVID-19. Study summary: From T cells, B-cell-depleted T cells, or PBMCs came the material, which was cDNA or gDNA.

V was shortened by 3 bases and J by 1 base, with 6 bases between the two germline ends. This CDR3 has 14 residues. Germline CDR1 LNHDA, CDR2 SQIVND (reference sequence). The repertoire was sequenced with immunoSEQ multiplex PCR; TCRdb's copy has only in-frame clones and lacks some. The table has approximately 300,000 clones, roughly 85% seen once; the top ten hold 1.9%. The chain carries TRBV19 and TRBJ2-2; TRBD2 is a possible D gene (6 bases). The source of this sequence is a woman in her 30s who had been exposed to COVID-19. Sequencing was carried out using PBMCs or T cells enriched from blood (not recorded which). As DNA, the CDR3 is TGTGCCAGTAGTATGCGGGGGAACACCGGGGAGCTGTTTTTT. Its translation: CASSMRGNTGELFF.